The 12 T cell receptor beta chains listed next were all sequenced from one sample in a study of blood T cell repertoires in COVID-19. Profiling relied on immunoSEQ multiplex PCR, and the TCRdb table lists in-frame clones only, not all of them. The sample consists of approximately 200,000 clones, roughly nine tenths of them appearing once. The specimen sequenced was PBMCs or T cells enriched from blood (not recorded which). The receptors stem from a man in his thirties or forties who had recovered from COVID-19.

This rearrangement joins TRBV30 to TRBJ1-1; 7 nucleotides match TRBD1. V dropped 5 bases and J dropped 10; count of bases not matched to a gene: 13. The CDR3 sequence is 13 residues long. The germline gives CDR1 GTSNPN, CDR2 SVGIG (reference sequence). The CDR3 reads CAWWGQPTLGAFF. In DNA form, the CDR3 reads TGTGCCTGGTGGGGACAGCCTACACTGGGAGCTTTCTTT. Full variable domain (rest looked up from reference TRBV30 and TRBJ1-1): SQTIHQWPATLVQPVGSPLSLECTVEGTSNPNLYWYRQAAGRGLQLLFYSVGIGQISSEVPQNLSASRPQDRQFILSSKKLLLSDSGFYLCAWWGQPTLGAFFGQGTRLTVV.

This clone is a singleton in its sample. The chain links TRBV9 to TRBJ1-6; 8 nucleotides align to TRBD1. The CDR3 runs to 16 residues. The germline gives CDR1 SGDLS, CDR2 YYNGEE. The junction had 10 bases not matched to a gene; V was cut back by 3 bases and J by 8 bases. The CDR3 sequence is CASSATLGQGYSPLHF. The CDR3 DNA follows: TGTGCCAGCAGCGCCACGCTTGGACAGGGATATTCACCCCTCCACTTT.

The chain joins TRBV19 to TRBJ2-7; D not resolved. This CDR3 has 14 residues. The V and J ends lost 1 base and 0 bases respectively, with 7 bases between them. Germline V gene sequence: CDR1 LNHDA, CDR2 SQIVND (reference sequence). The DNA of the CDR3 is TGTGCCAGTAGTATAGGACTCGTCTCCTACGAGCAGTACTTC. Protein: CASSIGLVSYEQYF.

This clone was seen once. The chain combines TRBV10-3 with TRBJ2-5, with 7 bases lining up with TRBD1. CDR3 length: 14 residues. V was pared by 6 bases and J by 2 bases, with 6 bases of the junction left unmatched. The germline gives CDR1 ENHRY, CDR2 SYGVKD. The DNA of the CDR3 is TGTGCCATCAGCACCGACAGGGCGCAAGAGACCCAGTACTTC. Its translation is CAISTDRAQETQYF.

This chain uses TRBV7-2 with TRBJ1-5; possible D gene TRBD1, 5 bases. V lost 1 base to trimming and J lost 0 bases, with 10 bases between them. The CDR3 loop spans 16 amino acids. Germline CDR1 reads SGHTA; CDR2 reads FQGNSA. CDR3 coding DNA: TGTGCCAGCAGCTTAGGGGCAGGGAATAGCAATCAGCCCCAGCATTTT. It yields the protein CASSLGAGNSNQPQHF.

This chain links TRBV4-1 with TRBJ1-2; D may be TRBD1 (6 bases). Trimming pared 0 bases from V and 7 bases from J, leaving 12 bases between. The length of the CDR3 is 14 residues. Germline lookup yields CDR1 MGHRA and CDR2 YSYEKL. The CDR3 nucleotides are TGCGCCAGCAGCCAAGATCGGGGGGCGGGTGGCTACACCTTC. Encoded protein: CASSQDRGAGGYTF.

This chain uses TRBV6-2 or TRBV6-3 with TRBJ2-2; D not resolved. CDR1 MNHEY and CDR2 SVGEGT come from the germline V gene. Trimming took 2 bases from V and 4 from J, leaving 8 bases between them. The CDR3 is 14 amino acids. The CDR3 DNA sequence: TGTGCCAGCAGTTACCAGACACTCACCGGGGAGCTGTTTTTT. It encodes CASSYQTLTGELFF.

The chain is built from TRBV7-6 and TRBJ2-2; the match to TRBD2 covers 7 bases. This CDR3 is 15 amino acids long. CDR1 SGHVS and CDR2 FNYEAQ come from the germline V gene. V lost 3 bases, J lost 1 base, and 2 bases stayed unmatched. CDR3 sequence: CASSFLAENTGELFF. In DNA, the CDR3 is TGTGCCAGCAGCTTCCTAGCGGAGAACACCGGGGAGCTGTTTTTT.

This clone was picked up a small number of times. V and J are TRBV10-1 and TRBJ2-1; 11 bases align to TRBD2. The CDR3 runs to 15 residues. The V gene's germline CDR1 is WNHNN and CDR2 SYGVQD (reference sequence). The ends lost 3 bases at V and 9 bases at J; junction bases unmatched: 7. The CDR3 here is CASSEIVAGGIEQFF. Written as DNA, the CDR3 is TGCGCCAGCAGTGAAATAGTAGCGGGAGGGATTGAGCAGTTCTTC.

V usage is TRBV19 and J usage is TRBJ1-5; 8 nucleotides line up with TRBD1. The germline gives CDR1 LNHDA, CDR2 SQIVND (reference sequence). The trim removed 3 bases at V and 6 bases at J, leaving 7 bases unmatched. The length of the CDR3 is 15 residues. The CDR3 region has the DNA TGTGCCAGTAGTATTGGGGCAGGGGGCCGTCAGCCCCAGCATTTT. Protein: CASSIGAGGRQPQHF.

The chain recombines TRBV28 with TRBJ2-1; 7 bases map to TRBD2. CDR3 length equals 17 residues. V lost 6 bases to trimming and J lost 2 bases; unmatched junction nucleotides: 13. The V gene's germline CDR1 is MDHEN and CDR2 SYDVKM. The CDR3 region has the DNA TGTGCCAGCAGGGGGGGGTCGTGGGTAGCTACCTACAATGAGCAGTTCTTC. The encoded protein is CASRGGSWVATYNEQFF.

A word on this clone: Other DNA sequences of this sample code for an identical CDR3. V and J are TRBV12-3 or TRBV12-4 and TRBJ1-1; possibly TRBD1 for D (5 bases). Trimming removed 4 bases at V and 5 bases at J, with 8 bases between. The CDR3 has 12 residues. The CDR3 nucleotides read TGTGCCAGCAGTTGGGGGGTTACTGAAGCTTTCTTT. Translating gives CASSWGVTEAFF.